This T cell receptor beta chain was observed in a study of T cell responses to AZD1222 COVID-19 vaccine. Overall study findings and caveats: In the spike-specific TCR repertoire, nearly half reportedly target unmutated variant regions.

The CDR3 length is 14 residues. The V gene's germline CDR1 is SGDLS and CDR2 YYNGEE. Deletions cut 2 bases from V and 0 bases from J, with 8 bases between. Remarks on this clone: Antigen: not known.

Clones were sequenced by immunoSEQ multiplex PCR, and TCRdb holds only the in-frame ones, with some missing. This sample has 150,000 to 200,000 clones, with almost 95% found just once. The clonotype comes from an adult in good health. The input for sequencing was peripheral blood, taken on day 0 of AZD1222 vaccination. The chain links TRBV9 to TRBJ2-5, with D possibly being TRBD1 (5 bases). The CDR3 DNA sequence: TGTGCCAGCAGCGTTAGGGGAAACCAAGAGACCCAGTACTTC. This sequence encodes CASSVRGNQETQYF.